One T cell receptor (beta chain) is described in this entry. The target antigen is unknown. This sample is drawn from a study of persistence of HIV-infected CD4 T cells. This nonspecific control used anti-CD3/anti-CD28 bead stimulation of CD4+ T cells. CD4+ T cells upregulating both CD40 ligand and CD69 were sorted as responding cells. The libraries were made with immunoSEQ version 4 in survey mode. Template was genomic DNA at around 9.7 ng/uL, with up to about 1 ug used per sample. This table comes from immunoSEQ multiplex PCR, and its TCRdb copy is limited to in-frame clones, with some not included. The profile shows approximately 45,000 clones, 88% of them singletons. Sequencing was performed on CD4+ T cells sorted from PBMCs after roughly 18-hour stimulation, taken from a patient who received antiretroviral therapy. This receptor was obtained from an adult woman with HIV who was CMV-seropositive.

The DNA of the CDR3 is TGTGCCACCAGCAGAGATCTTTACAGATTGAACACTGAAGCTTTCTTT. Its protein is CATSRDLYRLNTEAFF. The chain uses TRBV15 and TRBJ1-1; D is unclear. The V gene's germline CDR1 is LNHNV and CDR2 YYDKDF (reference sequence). Trimming shortened V by 0 bases and J by 0 bases, and 11 bases separated the two germline ends. The CDR3 extends over 16 amino acids.